This T cell receptor beta chain came from a study of early T cells in non-severe SARS-CoV-2 infection. Study at large: Chains were not paired, and sequencing was done on bulk RNA from unsorted whole blood. Study-wide results and caveats: Lookups in VDJdb leaned toward anti-spike CD8 responses and missed private and CD4 specificities.

CDR3 size: 15 residues. V was cut by 0 bases and J by 4 bases, with 12 bases left in between. Per the germline V gene, CDR1 is MGHRA and CDR2 is YSYEKL. Tagging with unique molecular identifiers was applied to individual cDNA molecules. TCRdb re-derived calls from the 5' RACE reads in MiXCR, one entry per CDR3 protein. The sample records 45,000 to 70,000 distinct CDR3 sequences, roughly 6.2% being singletons. This clonotype has only a few counts. The antigen is undetermined. The receptor was isolated from an adult who was a healthcare worker with PCR-confirmed SARS-CoV-2 infection or an uninfected control (not recorded which). This chain connects TRBV4-1 to TRBJ2-5, with D possibly matching TRBD1 (6 bases). Sequenced sample: whole blood. CDR3 DNA: TGCGCCAGCAGCCAAGACAGGGGTGTCGTAGAGACCCAGTACTTC. Its protein is CASSQDRGVVETQYF.